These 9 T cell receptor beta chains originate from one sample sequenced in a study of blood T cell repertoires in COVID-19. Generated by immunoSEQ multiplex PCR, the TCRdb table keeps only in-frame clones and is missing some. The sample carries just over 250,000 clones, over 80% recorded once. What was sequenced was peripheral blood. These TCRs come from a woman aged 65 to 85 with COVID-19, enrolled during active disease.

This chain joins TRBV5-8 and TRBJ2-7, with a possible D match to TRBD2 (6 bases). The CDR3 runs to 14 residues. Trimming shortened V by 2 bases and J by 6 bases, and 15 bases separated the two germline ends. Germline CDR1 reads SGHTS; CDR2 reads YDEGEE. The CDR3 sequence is CASSLRGIVSEQYF. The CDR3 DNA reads TGTGCCAGCAGCTTACGCGGGATAGTAAGCGAGCAGTACTTC.

CDR3 in DNA: TGTGCCAGCAGTCAGTTAAACCACGAGCAGTACTTC. Translated, it gives CASSQLNHEQYF. The chain couples TRBV6-5 to TRBJ2-7; D call uncertain. This CDR3 contains 12 residues. V dropped 5 bases and J dropped 5 bases, with 10 bases sitting between them. CDR1 is MNHEY and CDR2 is SVGAGI in the germline V gene.

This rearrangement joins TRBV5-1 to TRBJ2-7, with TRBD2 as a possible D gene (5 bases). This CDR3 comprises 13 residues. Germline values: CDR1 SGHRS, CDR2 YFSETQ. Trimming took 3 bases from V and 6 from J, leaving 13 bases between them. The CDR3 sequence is CASSSLKDSEQYF. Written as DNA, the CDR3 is TGCGCCAGCAGCTCGCTTAAGGACTCCGAGCAGTACTTC.

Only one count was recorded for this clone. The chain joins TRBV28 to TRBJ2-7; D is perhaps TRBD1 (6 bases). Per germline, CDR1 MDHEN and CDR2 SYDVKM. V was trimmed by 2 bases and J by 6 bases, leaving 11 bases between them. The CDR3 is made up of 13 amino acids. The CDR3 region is CASSLRGKREQYF. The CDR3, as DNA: TGTGCCAGCAGTTTAAGGGGGAAACGCGAGCAGTACTTC.

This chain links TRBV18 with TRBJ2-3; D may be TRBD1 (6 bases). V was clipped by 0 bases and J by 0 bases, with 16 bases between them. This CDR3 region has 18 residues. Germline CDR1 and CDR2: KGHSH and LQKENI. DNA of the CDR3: TGTGCCAGCTCACCACCGACAGGACCCGGGACAAGCACAGATACGCAGTATTTT. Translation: CASSPPTGPGTSTDTQYF.

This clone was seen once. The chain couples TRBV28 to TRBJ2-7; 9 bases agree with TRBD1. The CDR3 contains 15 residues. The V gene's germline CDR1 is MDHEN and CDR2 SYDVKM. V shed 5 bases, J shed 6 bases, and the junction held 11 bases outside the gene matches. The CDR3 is CASSQRDRASGEQYF. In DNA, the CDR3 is TGTGCCAGCAGTCAAAGGGACAGGGCATCAGGCGAGCAGTACTTC. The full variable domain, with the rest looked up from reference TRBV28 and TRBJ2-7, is DVKVTQSSRYLVKRTGEKVFLECVQDMDHENMFWYRQDPGLGLRLIYFSYDVKMKEKGDIPEGYSVSREKKERFSLILESASTNQTSMYLCASSQRDRASGEQYFGPGTRLTVT.

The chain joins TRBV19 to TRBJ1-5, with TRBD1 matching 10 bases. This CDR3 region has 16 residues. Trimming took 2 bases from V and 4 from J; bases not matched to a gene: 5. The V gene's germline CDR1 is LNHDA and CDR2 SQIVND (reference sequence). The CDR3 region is CASSIPRGQGNQPQHF. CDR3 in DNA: TGTGCCAGTAGTATACCGCGGGGACAGGGGAATCAGCCCCAGCATTTT.

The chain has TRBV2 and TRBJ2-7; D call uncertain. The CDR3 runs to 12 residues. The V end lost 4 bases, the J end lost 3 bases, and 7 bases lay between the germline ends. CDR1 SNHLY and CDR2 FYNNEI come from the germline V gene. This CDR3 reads CASSVGVYEQYF. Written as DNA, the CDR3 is TGTGCCAGCAGTGTTGGAGTCTACGAGCAGTACTTC.

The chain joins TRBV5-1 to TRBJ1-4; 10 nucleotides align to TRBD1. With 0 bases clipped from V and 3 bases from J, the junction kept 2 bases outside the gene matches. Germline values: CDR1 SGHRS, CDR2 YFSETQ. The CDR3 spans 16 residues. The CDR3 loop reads CASSLGQGASNEKLFF. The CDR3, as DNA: TGCGCCAGCAGCTTGGGACAGGGGGCTTCTAATGAAAAACTGTTTTTT.